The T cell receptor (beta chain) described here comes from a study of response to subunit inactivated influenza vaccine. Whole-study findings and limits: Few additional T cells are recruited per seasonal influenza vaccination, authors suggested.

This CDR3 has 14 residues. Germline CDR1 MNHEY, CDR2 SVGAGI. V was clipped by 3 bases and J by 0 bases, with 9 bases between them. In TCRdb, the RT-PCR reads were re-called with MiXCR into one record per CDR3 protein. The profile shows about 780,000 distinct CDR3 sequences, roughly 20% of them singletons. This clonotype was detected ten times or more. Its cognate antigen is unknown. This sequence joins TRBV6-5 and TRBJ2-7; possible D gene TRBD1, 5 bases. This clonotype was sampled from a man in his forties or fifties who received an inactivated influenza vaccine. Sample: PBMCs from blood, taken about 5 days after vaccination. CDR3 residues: CASSYSDSSYEQYF. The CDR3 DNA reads TGTGCCAGCAGTTATTCCGACAGCTCCTACGAGCAGTACTTC.